A selection of T cell receptor beta chains follows, all from one sample in a study of blood T cell repertoires in COVID-19. TCRdb's table, derived via immunoSEQ multiplex PCR, lists solely in-frame clones and lacks some. The sample shows roughly 200,000 clones, approximately 83% of them seen only once. The sequenced sample was peripheral blood. These receptors were taken from a human donor with active or convalescent COVID-19. The donor label of this sample is uncertain. CDR3s include the opening cysteine and the closing phenylalanine or tryptophan. The D gene is left open where the match is weak. Part of the rows lack a size; the others show once, few, many or a class for expanded clones.

>-|-|TRBJ2-1|TRBV6-5
TGTGCCAGCAGTTATACAGGTGACAATGAGCAGTTCTTC
CASSYTGDNEQFF
>-|-|TRBJ1-1|TRBV7-8
TGTGCCAGCACTGAGGTCGGAGAATGGAACACTGAAGCTTTCTTT
CASTEVGEWNTEAFF
>-|-|TRBJ1-4|TRBV4-1
TGCGCCAGCAGCCAGGAGATCAGGGGTTTAGGTGAAAAACTGTTTTTT
CASSQEIRGLGEKLFF
>-|-|TRBJ2-5|TRBV19
TGTGCCAGTAGTATCCGCAGAACGGAGACCCAGTACTTC
CASSIRRTETQYF
>-|-|TRBJ1-5|TRBV10-3
TGTGCCATCAGTGAAGGGGAAAATCAGCCCCAGCATTTT
CAISEGENQPQHF
>TRBD2|-|TRBJ2-7|TRBV9
TGTGCCAGCAGCTCACGCGGGGGGCGAGACGAGCAGTACTTC
CASSSRGGRDEQYF
>TRBD1|-|TRBJ1-2|TRBV7-8
TGTGCCAGCAGCCAAGGGGGCCCTGGCTACACCTTC
CASSQGGPGYTF
>TRBD1|-|TRBJ1-5|TRBV27
TGTGCCAGCAGTTTATCAGGGACAGGGATACCCAATCAGCCCCAGCATTTT
CASSLSGTGIPNQPQHF
>TRBD1|-|TRBJ2-3|TRBV11-2
TGTGCCAGCAGCTTGGCCTCCGGGACAGGGGGAGATACGCAGTATTTT
CASSLASGTGGDTQYF
>TRBD2|-|TRBJ2-3|TRBV7-3
TGTGCCAGCAGCTTAGGGCGGACTAGCGGGAGGGGAGATACGCAGTATTTT
CASSLGRTSGRGDTQYF
>-|few|TRBJ1-1|TRBV19
TGTGCCAGTAGTATAGCTAGATTGAGCACTGAAGCTTTCTTT
CASSIARLSTEAFF
>-|once|TRBJ2-3|TRBV12-3/TRBV12-4
TGTGCCAGCAGCCCTCGTGTGAGGCAGTATTTT
CASSPRVRQYF
>-|-|TRBJ1-5|TRBV15
TGTGCCACCAGCCTGGACAGTAGGGATCAGCCCCAGCATTTT
CATSLDSRDQPQHF
>TRBD1|-|TRBJ1-1|TRBV28
TGTGCCAGCAGTTTGCCGGGGACAGACATGAACACTGAAGCTTTCTTT
CASSLPGTDMNTEAFF
>-|-|TRBJ1-3|TRBV9
TGTGCCAGCAGCGTTAAGGACTGGAACTCTGGAAACACCATATATTTT
CASSVKDWNSGNTIYF
>TRBD2|-|TRBJ2-5|TRBV29-1
TGCAGCGTTGAAGTCGGTGTTGGGACTAGCGGGACTGAGACCCAGTACTTC
CSVEVGVGTSGTETQYF
>-|-|TRBJ1-1|TRBV2
TGTGCCAGCGAATGGAGGGTTGCTTTCTTT
CASEWRVAFF
>TRBD1|few|TRBJ1-5|TRBV10-3
TGTGCCATCAGTGAGGCAGGGGGCGACAGCAATCAGCCCCAGCATTTT
CAISEAGGDSNQPQHF
>-|-|TRBJ2-2|TRBV12-5
TGTGCTAGTGGTTGGGAGGCCGGGGAGCTGTTTTTT
CASGWEAGELFF
>TRBD1|-|TRBJ1-1|TRBV7-9
TGTGCCAGCAGCCTACACCGGGACAGGGGATATTATGAAGCTTTCTTT
CASSLHRDRGYYEAFF
>TRBD1|-|TRBJ2-3|TRBV5-4
TGTGCCAGCAGCTTTGGACAGGGGGTAGATACGCAGTATTTT
CASSFGQGVDTQYF
>-|-|TRBJ2-7|TRBV12-5
TGTGCTAGTGGTGCGGGTATTAGGGGGGGCCCCTACGAGCAGTACTTC
CASGAGIRGGPYEQYF
>-|-|TRBJ2-7|TRBV9
TGTGCCAGCAGCGTAGACAGGGCCAGCTACGAGCAGTACTTC
CASSVDRASYEQYF
>-|few|TRBJ2-5|TRBV5-1
TGCGCCAGCAGCTTGGGCCTTAGCGGATACCAAGAGACCCAGTACTTC
CASSLGLSGYQETQYF
>-|-|TRBJ1-1|TRBV6-5
TGTGCCAGCACTCCGGGGGTTGTAATGAACACTGAAGCTTTCTTT
CASTPGVVMNTEAFF
>TRBD1|-|TRBJ1-2|TRBV2
TGTGCCAGCAGTGAAGAAGGGGACAGGACCTATGGCTACACCTTC
CASSEEGDRTYGYTF
>TRBD1|few|TRBJ1-4|TRBV9
TGTGCCAGCAGCGCGAGGGACAGGGGATATGAAAAACTGTTTTTT
CASSARDRGYEKLFF
>-|-|TRBJ2-5|TRBV12-3/TRBV12-4
TGTGCCAGCACCCCGCAGGTTCAAGAGACCCAGTACTTC
CASTPQVQETQYF
>TRBD2|-|TRBJ2-2|TRBV2
TGTGCCAGCGGCTTAGCGGGAGGAACCGGGGAGCTGTTTTTT
CASGLAGGTGELFF
>TRBD1|-|TRBJ1-3|TRBV19
TGTGCCAGTAGGACAGGGGGCGGCTCTGGAAACACCATATATTTT
CASRTGGGSGNTIYF
>TRBD1|-|TRBJ2-7|TRBV28
TGTGCCAGCAGAACCGGGACAGTTTCTTGGGAGCAGTACTTC
CASRTGTVSWEQYF
>TRBD1|-|TRBJ2-5|TRBV5-1
TGCGCCAGTGAAAGGACAGGAGAGGCTGGAGAGACCCAGTACTTC
CASERTGEAGETQYF
>-|once|TRBJ2-7|TRBV9
TGTGCCAGCAGCGTCGACTCAGGGTCGGGAGTCTACGCGCAGTACTTC
CASSVDSGSGVYAQYF
>TRBD2|-|TRBJ2-1|TRBV7-2
TGTGCCAGCAGCTTAACTTCAGCGGGACCCAATGAGCAGTTCTTC
CASSLTSAGPNEQFF
>TRBD1|-|TRBJ1-1|TRBV11-2
TGTGCCAGCAGCTTACCAGGGGGCACTGAAGCTTTCTTT
CASSLPGGTEAFF
>TRBD1|few|TRBJ2-2|TRBV5-4
TGTGCCAGCGGGTTACCGGGACAGGTGACCGGGGAGCTGTTTTTT
CASGLPGQVTGELFF
>-|-|TRBJ2-2|TRBV10-3
TGTGCCATCAATGGCGCTCCGGGCACCGGGGAGCTGTTTTTT
CAINGAPGTGELFF
>TRBD2|few|TRBJ2-1|TRBV2
TGTGCCAGCAGCCCCCGCCTAGCGGGGGGACACAATGAGCAGTTCTTC
CASSPRLAGGHNEQFF
>-|once|TRBJ2-3|TRBV6-6
TGTGCCAGCAGTTATAGCGGCCTCACAGATACGCAGTATTTT
CASSYSGLTDTQYF
>-|-|TRBJ2-7|TRBV5-1
TGCGCCAGCAACCGTGCGGGCGGCAGCTCCTACGAGCAGTACTTC
CASNRAGGSSYEQYF
>-|-|TRBJ1-1|TRBV2
TGTGCCAGCAGTCCTACAGGGCCTGAAGCTTTCTTT
CASSPTGPEAFF
>-|-|TRBJ1-6|TRBV7-9
TGTGCCAGCAGCTTAGGACAGAGCTCCTATAATTCACCCCTCCACTTT
CASSLGQSSYNSPLHF
>TRBD1|few|TRBJ2-3|TRBV7-3
TGTGCCAGCAGCCCCAACCCCGGGACAGGGGCTACAGATACGCAGTATTTT
CASSPNPGTGATDTQYF
>TRBD1|-|TRBJ1-3|TRBV19
TGTGCCAGTAGTAAAGGGACAGAAAAGCACACCATATATTTT
CASSKGTEKHTIYF
>-|-|TRBJ2-1|TRBV18
TGTGCCAGCTCACCGAGGGACAATGAGCAGTTCTTC
CASSPRDNEQFF
>TRBD1|-|TRBJ1-2|TRBV5-5
TGTGCCAGCAGCCCGGGACAGTCCGCGGAATATGGCTACACCTTC
CASSPGQSAEYGYTF
>-|-|TRBJ1-4|TRBV7-9
TGTGCCAGCACCCTAGGGGTGCAGACAACTAATGAAAAACTGTTTTTT
CASTLGVQTTNEKLFF
>TRBD2|-|TRBJ2-3|TRBV5-4
TGTGCCAGCAGCCCCGGACTAGCGGGGGGGCCGGGCACAGATACGCAGTATTTT
CASSPGLAGGPGTDTQYF
>-|-|TRBJ1-6|TRBV6-5
TGTGCCAGCGCTCAGGGGCCCTCACCCCTCCACTTT
CASAQGPSPLHF